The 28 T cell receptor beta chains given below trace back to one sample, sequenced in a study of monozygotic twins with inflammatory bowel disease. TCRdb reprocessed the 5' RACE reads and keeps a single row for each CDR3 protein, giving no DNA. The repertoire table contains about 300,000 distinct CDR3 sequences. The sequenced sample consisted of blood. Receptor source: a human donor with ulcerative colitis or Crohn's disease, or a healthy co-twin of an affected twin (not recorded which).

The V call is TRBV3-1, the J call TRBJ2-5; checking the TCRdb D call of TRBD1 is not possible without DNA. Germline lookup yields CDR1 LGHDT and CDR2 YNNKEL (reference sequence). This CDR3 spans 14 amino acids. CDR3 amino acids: CASSQRGEKETQYF.

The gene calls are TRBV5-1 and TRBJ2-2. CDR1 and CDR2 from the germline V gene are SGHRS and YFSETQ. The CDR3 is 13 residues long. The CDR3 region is CASSLGGSGELFF.

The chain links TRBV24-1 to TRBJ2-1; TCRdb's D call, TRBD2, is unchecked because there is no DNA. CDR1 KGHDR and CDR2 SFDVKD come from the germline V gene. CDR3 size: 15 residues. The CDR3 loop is CATRTSGILNNEQFF.

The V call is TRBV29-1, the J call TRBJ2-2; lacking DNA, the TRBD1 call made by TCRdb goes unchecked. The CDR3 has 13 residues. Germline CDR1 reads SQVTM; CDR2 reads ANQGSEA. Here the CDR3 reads CSVDFPHTGELFF.

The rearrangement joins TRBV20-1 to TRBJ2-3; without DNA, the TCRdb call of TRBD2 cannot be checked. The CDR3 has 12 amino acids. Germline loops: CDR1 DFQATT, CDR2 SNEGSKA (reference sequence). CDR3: CSASPGPNTQYF.

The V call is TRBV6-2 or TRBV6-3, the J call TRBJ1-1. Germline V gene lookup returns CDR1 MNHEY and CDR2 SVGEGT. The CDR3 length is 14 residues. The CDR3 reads CASSYLGLNTEAFF.

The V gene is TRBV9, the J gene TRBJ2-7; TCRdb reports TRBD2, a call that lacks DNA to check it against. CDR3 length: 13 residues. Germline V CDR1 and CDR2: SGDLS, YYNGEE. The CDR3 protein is CASSPGLFYEQYF.

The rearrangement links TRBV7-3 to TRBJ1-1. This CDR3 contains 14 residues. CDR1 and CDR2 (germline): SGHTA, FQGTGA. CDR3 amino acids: CASSSTGRVSEAFF.

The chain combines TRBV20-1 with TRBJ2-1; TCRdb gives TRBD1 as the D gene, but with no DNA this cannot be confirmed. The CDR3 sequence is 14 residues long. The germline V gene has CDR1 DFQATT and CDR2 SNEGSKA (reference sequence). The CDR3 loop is CSARDRGVWHEQFF.

CDR3 protein: CASLDRGGGYGYTF. The chain uses TRBV7-2 and TRBJ1-2; the TRBD1 assignment by TCRdb is unverifiable without DNA. This CDR3 is 14 amino acids long. Germline V gives CDR1 SGHTA, CDR2 FQGNSA.

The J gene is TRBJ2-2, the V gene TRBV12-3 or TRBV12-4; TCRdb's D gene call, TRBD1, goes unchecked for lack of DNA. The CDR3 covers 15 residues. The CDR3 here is CASSSVGTITGELFF.

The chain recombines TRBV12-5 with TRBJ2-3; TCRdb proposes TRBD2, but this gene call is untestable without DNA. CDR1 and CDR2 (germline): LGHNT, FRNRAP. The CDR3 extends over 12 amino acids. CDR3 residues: CASGLGEDTQYF.

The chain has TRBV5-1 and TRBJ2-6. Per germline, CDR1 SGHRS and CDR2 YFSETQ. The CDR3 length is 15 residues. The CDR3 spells CASSPDPVVTNVLTF.

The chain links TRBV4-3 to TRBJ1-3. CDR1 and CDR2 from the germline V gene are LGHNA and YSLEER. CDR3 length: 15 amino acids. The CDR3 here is CASSQVGTSGNTIYF.

The CDR3 here is CASRARGDTDTQYF. The chain recombines TRBV6-6 with TRBJ2-3; the D call from TCRdb, TRBD1, cannot be confirmed without DNA. The CDR3 has 14 residues. Germline V gene lookup returns CDR1 MNHNY and CDR2 SVGAGI (reference sequence).

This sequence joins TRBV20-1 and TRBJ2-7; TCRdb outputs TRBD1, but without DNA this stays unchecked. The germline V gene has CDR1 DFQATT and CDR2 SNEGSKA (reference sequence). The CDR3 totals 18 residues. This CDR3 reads CSARDTQTGDRVGYEQYF.

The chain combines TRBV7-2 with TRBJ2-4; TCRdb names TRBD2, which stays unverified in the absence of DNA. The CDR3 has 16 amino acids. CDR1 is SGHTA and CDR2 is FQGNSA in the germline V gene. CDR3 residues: CASSLVTGGLTNIQYF.

CDR3 loop: CASSPETGGSYEQYF. The V gene is TRBV5-1, the J gene TRBJ2-7; with no DNA, the TCRdb D assignment of TRBD1 cannot be verified. The CDR3 is made up of 15 amino acids. Germline V gives CDR1 SGHRS, CDR2 YFSETQ.

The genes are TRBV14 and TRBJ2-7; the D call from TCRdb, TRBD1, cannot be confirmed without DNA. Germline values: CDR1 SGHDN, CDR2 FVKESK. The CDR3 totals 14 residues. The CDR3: CASSNRDRVSEQYF. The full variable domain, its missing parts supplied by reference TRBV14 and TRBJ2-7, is EAGVTQFPSHSVIEKGQTVTLRCDPISGHDNLYWYRRVMGKEIKFLLHFVKESKQDESGMPNNRFLAERTGGTYSTLKVQPAELEDSGVYFCASSNRDRVSEQYFGPGTRLTVT.

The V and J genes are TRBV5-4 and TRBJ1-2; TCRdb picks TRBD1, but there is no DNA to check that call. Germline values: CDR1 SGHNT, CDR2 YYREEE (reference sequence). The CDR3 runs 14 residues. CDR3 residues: CASSPPLANYGYTF.

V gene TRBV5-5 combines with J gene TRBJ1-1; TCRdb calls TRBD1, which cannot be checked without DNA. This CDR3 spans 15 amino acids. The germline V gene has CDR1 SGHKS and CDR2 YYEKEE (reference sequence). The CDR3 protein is CASSLGQGGYTEAFF. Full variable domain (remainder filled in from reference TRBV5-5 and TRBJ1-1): DAGVTQSPTHLIKTRGQQVTLRCSPISGHKSVSWYQQVLGQGPQFIFQYYEKEERGRGNFPDRFSARQFPNYSSELNVNALLLGDSALYLCASSLGQGGYTEAFFGQGTRLTVV.

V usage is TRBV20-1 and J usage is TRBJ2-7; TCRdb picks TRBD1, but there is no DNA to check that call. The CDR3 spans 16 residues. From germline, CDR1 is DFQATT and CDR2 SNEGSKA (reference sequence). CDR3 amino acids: CSVQNPGQAAGYEQYF.

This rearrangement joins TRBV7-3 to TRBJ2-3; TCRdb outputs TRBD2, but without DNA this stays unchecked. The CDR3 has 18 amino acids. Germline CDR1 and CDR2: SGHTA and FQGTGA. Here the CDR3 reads CASSLQVPRGGQTDTQYF.

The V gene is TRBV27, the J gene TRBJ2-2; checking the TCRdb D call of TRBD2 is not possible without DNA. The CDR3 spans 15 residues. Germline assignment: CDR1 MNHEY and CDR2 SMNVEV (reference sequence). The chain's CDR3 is CASRRLAGGPGELFF.

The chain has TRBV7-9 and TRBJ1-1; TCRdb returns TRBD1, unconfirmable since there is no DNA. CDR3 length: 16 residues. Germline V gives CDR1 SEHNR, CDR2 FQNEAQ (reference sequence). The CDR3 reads CASSLKGPTGDTEAFF.

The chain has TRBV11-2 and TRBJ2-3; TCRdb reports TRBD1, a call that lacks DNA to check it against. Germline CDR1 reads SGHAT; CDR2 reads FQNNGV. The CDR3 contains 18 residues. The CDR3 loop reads CASSLGPRVHPSTDTQYF.

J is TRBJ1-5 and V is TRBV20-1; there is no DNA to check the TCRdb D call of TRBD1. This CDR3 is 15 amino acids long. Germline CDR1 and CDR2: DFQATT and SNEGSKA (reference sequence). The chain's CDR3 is CSAPQGAIGNQPQHF.

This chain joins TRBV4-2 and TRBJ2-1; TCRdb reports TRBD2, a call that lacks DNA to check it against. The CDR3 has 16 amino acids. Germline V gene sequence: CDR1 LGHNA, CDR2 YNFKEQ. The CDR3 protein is CASSQLAGATYNEQFF.